This TCR beta chain originates from a study of blood T cell repertoires in COVID-19. Background on the study: The analysed material was cDNA or gDNA that came from T cells, B-cell-depleted T cells, or PBMCs.

The V gene end was trimmed by 3 bases and the J gene end by 3 bases; junction bases not matched to a gene: 4. Germline V gene sequence: CDR1 SGDLS, CDR2 YYNGEE. This CDR3 is built from 15 residues. Authors' data handling: Researchers report that nucleated cell counts were estimated from reference gene primer amplification. Profiling relied on immunoSEQ multiplex PCR, and the TCRdb table lists in-frame clones only, not all of them. V and J calls and clone size are as listed in that table; D and trimming were resolved from the DNA. The sample lists 300,000 to 400,000 clones, approximately 90% occurring once. This clone was recorded a few times.

What was sequenced was peripheral blood. The chain couples TRBV9 to TRBJ1-2; 11 bases are a match to TRBD1. This sequence was found in a woman aged 18-29 years who had recovered from COVID-19. CDR3 sequence reads: CASSAGQGAYYGYTF. CDR3 in DNA: TGTGCCAGCAGCGCAGGACAGGGGGCCTACTATGGCTACACCTTC.